What follows describes a single TCR beta chain. PCR primers comprised 60 Vbeta and 13 Jbeta primers. Profiled with immunoSEQ multiplex PCR; TCRdb holds only in-frame clones, not every one. The sample records roughly 130,000 clones, 65% to 85% being singletons. This sample was included in a study of cytomegalovirus exposure and HLA in healthy donors. Germline CDR1 reads SGDLS; CDR2 reads YYNGEE. The V end was cut by 0 bases, the J end by 2 bases, with 8 bases between. The CDR3 is made up of 14 amino acids. The rearrangement joins TRBV9 to TRBJ1-2; D call uncertain. This clonotype was sampled from a woman aged 40 to 50 in good health and CMV-seronegative. Sequenced: PBMCs. CDR3 sequence reads: CASSVVPVNYGYTF. The CDR3 DNA reads as TGTGCCAGCAGCGTAGTGCCAGTAAACTATGGCTACACCTTC.